This T cell receptor (beta chain) was sequenced for a study of T-cell memory formation after mild COVID-19. The germline V gene has CDR1 DFQATT and CDR2 SNEGSKA (reference sequence). CDR3 length: 17 residues. V shed 1 base, J shed 0 bases, and the junction held 9 bases outside the gene matches. Barcoded TCR alpha and TCR beta cDNA libraries with UMIs came from 5'RACE using constant-segment primers. TCRdb analysed the 5' RACE reads with MiXCR anew, one entry per CDR3 protein. The sample consists of roughly 140,000 distinct CDR3 sequences, 14% of them appearing once. Study observations and caveats: CD4+ contracting clones lay mainly in CM and EM, CD8+ ones in EMRA.

This clonotype was counted many times. Antigen unknown. This sequence joins TRBV20-1 and TRBJ2-1, with 7 bases aligning to TRBD2. The clonotype was recovered from an adult woman who had mild COVID-19 (a few samples of this study predate the infection). Cell type and time point are not known. The sample comprised PBMCs or a T cell subset sorted from them (not recorded which). CDR3 DNA: TGCAGTGCTAGAGTTGATAGCGGGCCGAGCTCCTACAATGAGCAGTTCTTC. Translating it yields CSARVDSGPSSYNEQFF.